The 27 T cell receptor beta chains below were found in one sample sequenced in a study of identical twins (dated by TCRdb to the mid-2010s). Library generation was performed with 5' RACE. Reads for this sample came from an Illumina HiSeq 2000. TCRdb reran the public reads through fastp at Q25 and MiXCR, keeping productive beta chains. Each CDR3 protein appears once, grouped with its most common genes and DNA. The sample table shows about 530,000 distinct CDR3 sequences, and approximately 20% are seen once. The ten largest clones add up to 0.4% to 0.6% of the sample. The data also belong to a second study, concerning yellow fever vaccine responses in identical twins.

Sequences were obtained from CD4+ T cells sorted from blood. All receptors come from a young woman in good health.

V is TRBV4-1 and J is TRBJ1-3; 7 bases align to TRBD1. This CDR3 spans 17 amino acids. Germline loops: CDR1 MGHRA, CDR2 YSYEKL. V was pared by 0 bases and J by 1 base, with 6 bases of the junction left unmatched. This chain's CDR3 is CASSQDRGRGSGNTIYF. In DNA, the CDR3 is TGCGCCAGCAGCCAAGATCGAGGCAGGGGGTCTGGAAACACCATATATTTT.

V is TRBV11-2 and J is TRBJ2-7, with 9 positions matching TRBD2. The trim removed 1 base at V and 5 bases at J, leaving 3 bases unmatched. The CDR3 loop spans 14 amino acids. CDR1 SGHAT and CDR2 FQNNGV come from the germline V gene. The DNA for the CDR3 is TGTGCCAGCAGCTTAGGGACTAGCGTCCACGAGCAGTACTTC. Encoded protein: CASSLGTSVHEQYF.

The chain combines TRBV7-9 with TRBJ2-2; 7 positions agree with TRBD2. With V trimmed by 1 base and J by 0 bases, 5 bases remained unmatched. Germline loops: CDR1 SEHNR, CDR2 FQNEAQ (reference sequence). The CDR3 loop spans 17 amino acids. The CDR3: CASSLGEGTTNTGELFF. CDR3 DNA sequence: TGTGCCAGCAGCTTAGGGGAGGGGACCACGAACACCGGGGAGCTGTTTTTT.

The rearrangement uses TRBV5-1 and TRBJ2-3; 10 nucleotides agree with TRBD2. The CDR3 runs to 18 residues. The V and J ends lost 2 bases and 2 bases, in that order; junction bases with no gene match: 11. Germline V gene sequence: CDR1 SGHRS, CDR2 YFSETQ. CDR3 amino acids: CASSFPLTSGMPTDTQYF. In nucleotides, the CDR3 is TGCGCCAGCAGCTTTCCCCTAACTAGCGGGATGCCCACAGATACGCAGTATTTT. Variable domain in full (rest from reference TRBV5-1 and TRBJ2-3): KAGVTQTPRYLIKTRGQQVTLSCSPISGHRSVSWYQQTPGQGLQFLFEYFSETQRNKGNFPGRFSGRQFSNSRSEMNVSTLELGDSALYLCASSFPLTSGMPTDTQYFGPGTRLTVL.

V is TRBV18 and J is TRBJ1-1; TRBD1 matches 9 bases. CDR3 length: 17 amino acids. The germline CDR1 and CDR2 sequences are KGHSH and LQKENI. The ends lost 4 bases at V and 2 bases at J; junction bases unmatched: 11. CDR3 bases: TGTGCCAGCTCACAACTAACGACAGGGGGGCGTAACACTGAAGCTTTCTTT. It translates to CASSQLTTGGRNTEAFF.

V usage is TRBV5-1 and J usage is TRBJ2-7; D may be TRBD1 or TRBD2 (5 bases each). Trimming cost V 4 bases and J 1 base, with 15 bases left between them. The CDR3 contains 15 residues. Germline V gives CDR1 SGHRS, CDR2 YFSETQ. The CDR3 here is CASSPGPGGSYEQYF. Written as DNA, the CDR3 is TGCGCCAGCAGCCCGGGACCCGGAGGATCCTACGAGCAGTACTTC.

This rearrangement joins TRBV24-1 to TRBJ1-3; 7 nucleotides align to TRBD1. In germline, CDR1 is KGHDR, CDR2 SFDVKD. The CDR3 runs to 16 residues. Trimming at V came to 3 bases and at J to 3 bases, leaving 7 bases not matched to a gene. CDR3 sequence (DNA): TGTGCCACCAGTGATCCAGGGCAGGGGGATGGAAACACCATATATTTT. Its translation: CATSDPGQGDGNTIYF.

As regards this clonotype: One end of the junction varies from germline; a read error may be responsible. The rearrangement uses TRBV5-1 and TRBJ1-1; D gene unclear. The CDR3 has 13 amino acids. Germline V gene lookup returns CDR1 SGHRS and CDR2 YFSETQ. The CDR3 nucleotides read TGCGCCAGCAGTAACCCACAGAACACTGAAGCCTTCTTT. This gives the protein CASSNPQNTEAFF.

This clonotype was seen more than once but under ten times. The V call is TRBV7-9, the J call TRBJ2-7, with 9 bases aligning to TRBD1. J gave up 5 bases and V 1 base, and 9 bases lay outside the gene matches. Germline CDR1 reads SEHNR; CDR2 reads FQNEAQ (reference sequence). The CDR3 is 16 amino acids. This CDR3 is CASSLGTGGFSDEQYV. In DNA form, the CDR3 reads TGTGCCAGCAGCTTAGGTACAGGGGGCTTTTCAGACGAGCAGTACGTC.

The sample holds many counts of this clonotype. The chain joins TRBV12-3 or TRBV12-4 to TRBJ2-1; 7 nucleotides agree with TRBD2. The CDR3 has 12 amino acids. Germline trimming cut 9 bases from V and 4 bases from J; bases unmatched to any gene: 3. This CDR3 is CASSGGYNEQFF. The CDR3 DNA follows: TGTGCCAGTTCCGGGGGGTACAATGAGCAGTTCTTC.

The chain joins TRBV3-1 to TRBJ2-5; 11 bases line up with TRBD1. Germline V CDR1 and CDR2: LGHDT, YNNKEL (reference sequence). There are 19 residues in the CDR3. V shed 10 bases, J shed 5 bases, and the junction held 24 bases outside the gene matches. CDR3: CAISFSAARTGGMGETQYF. The CDR3 DNA is TGTGCCATCAGTTTTTCCGCAGCCCGGACAGGGGGCATGGGGGAGACCCAGTACTTC.

The V gene is TRBV29-1, the J gene TRBJ1-2; D is unresolved. Germline assignment: CDR1 SQVTM and CDR2 ANQGSEA. The CDR3 sequence is 15 residues long. Trimming shortened V by 6 bases and J by 8 bases, and 25 bases separated the two germline ends. The CDR3 protein is CSVAITVGGRPGYTF. The DNA of the CDR3 is TGCAGCGTCGCAATCACCGTGGGTGGCCGGCCGGGCTACACCTTC.

V is TRBV7-7 and J is TRBJ2-5; D possibly corresponds to TRBD2 (5 bases). V lost 1 base and J 4 bases, leaving 10 bases between the germline ends. Germline V gene lookup returns CDR1 SSHAT and CDR2 FNYEAQ (reference sequence). The CDR3 covers 14 residues. The DNA for the CDR3 is TGTGCCAGCAGCTTAGGTGACCTAGCAGAGACCCAGTACTTC. It specifies CASSLGDLAETQYF.

This clonotype has just a few counts. The chain joins TRBV6-1 to TRBJ2-5, with 10 bases fitting TRBD1. This CDR3 region has 15 residues. Germline values: CDR1 MNHNS, CDR2 SASEGT. V shed 5 bases and J 5 bases; nucleotides not matched to a gene: 8. The CDR3 nucleotides read TGTGCCAGCAGTCCGCAGACAGGGGGCCGGGAGACCCAGTACTTC. It encodes CASSPQTGGRETQYF.

This clonotype was detected a few times. This chain uses TRBV5-1 with TRBJ2-5; unclear D gene. Germline values: CDR1 SGHRS, CDR2 YFSETQ. This CDR3 is built from 15 residues. The V gene lost 6 bases and the J gene lost 1 base, with 16 bases spanning the gap. The CDR3 here is CASTPTHPTQETQYF. DNA for the CDR3: TGCGCCAGCACCCCGACACACCCGACCCAAGAGACCCAGTACTTC.

This sequence joins TRBV18 and TRBJ2-2; TRBD1 is a possible D gene (6 bases). This CDR3 spans 21 amino acids. Germline V gene lookup returns CDR1 KGHSH and CDR2 LQKENI. The V end was cut by 3 bases, the J end by 2 bases, with 28 bases between. The CDR3: CASSPQILTGGGSINTGELFF. Here the CDR3 DNA reads TGTGCCAGCTCACCCCAGATATTGACAGGAGGTGGTTCCATTAACACCGGGGAGCTGTTTTTT.

This clonotype was detected only a few times. The chain combines TRBV12-3 or TRBV12-4 with TRBJ2-3, with TRBD1 matching 9 bases. The CDR3 runs to 14 residues. V lost 6 bases to trimming and J lost 3 bases; unmatched junction nucleotides: 4. Written as DNA, the CDR3 is TGTGCCAGCAGCGGGACAGGGCGTACAGATACGCAGTATTTT. Encoded protein: CASSGTGRTDTQYF.

The chain links TRBV3-1 to TRBJ2-1; D perhaps matches TRBD2 (6 bases). CDR3 length: 16 residues. Trimming left V 4 bases short and J 8 bases short, with 21 bases between. CDR1 and CDR2 from the germline V gene are LGHDT and YNNKEL (reference sequence). Here the CDR3 DNA reads TGTGCCAGCAGCCGAGGCCCCCCGACAGCGGGCGATGAGCAGTTCTTC. This sequence encodes CASSRGPPTAGDEQFF.

This clonotype was found a few times. This sequence joins TRBV28 and TRBJ2-7, with 7 bases lining up with TRBD1. This CDR3 region has 13 residues. J gave up 2 bases and V 5 bases, and 3 bases lay outside the gene matches. Looked up from germline, CDR1 is MDHEN and CDR2 is SYDVKM. This CDR3 reads CASSQDRAYEQYV. The CDR3 region has the DNA TGTGCCAGCAGTCAAGACAGGGCCTACGAGCAGTACGTC.

The chain joins TRBV28 to TRBJ2-7; D might be TRBD1 (5 bases). CDR1 MDHEN and CDR2 SYDVKM come from the germline V gene. Trimming cost V 8 bases and J 2 bases, with 22 bases left between them. The CDR3 spans 16 residues. CDR3 residues: CASRRGRGFLAYEQYF. The DNA for the CDR3 is TGTGCCAGCCGAAGGGGTAGAGGTTTCCTAGCCTACGAGCAGTACTTC.

This clonotype has a handful of counts. This chain connects TRBV4-1 to TRBJ2-3; possibly TRBD2 for D (5 bases). CDR1 and CDR2 from the germline V gene are MGHRA and YSYEKL. The CDR3 totals 17 residues. The germline V and J ends were trimmed by 4 bases and 2 bases, with 19 bases remaining between them. The CDR3 bases are TGCGCCAGCAGCCGATGGAGGTTGTCGGGCCTCACAGATACGCAGTATTTT. This sequence encodes CASSRWRLSGLTDTQYF.

This clonotype was observed a handful of times. CDR3 sequence reads: CASARGDRNYEQYF. CDR3 sequence (DNA): TGTGCCAGTGCCCGCGGGGACAGAAACTACGAGCAGTACTTC. The rearrangement links TRBV19 to TRBJ2-7; D perhaps matches TRBD1 (7 bases). V gave up 8 bases and J gave up 3 bases, with 17 bases separating them. The length of the CDR3 is 14 residues. Germline V gene lookup returns CDR1 LNHDA and CDR2 SQIVND (reference sequence).

This clonotype was counted between two and nine times. This chain uses TRBV7-2 with TRBJ2-1; TRBD1 is a possible D gene (5 bases). CDR3 length: 13 amino acids. The V end lost 5 bases, the J end lost 8 bases, and 13 bases lay between the germline ends. CDR1 is SGHTA, CDR2 FQGNSA, per germline. CDR3 region: CASSLRWGDEQFF. DNA for the CDR3: TGTGCCAGCAGCCTAAGGTGGGGCGATGAGCAGTTCTTC. Full variable domain (outside the CDR3, taken from reference TRBV7-2 and TRBJ2-1): GAGVSQSPSNKVTEKGKDVELRCDPISGHTALYWYRQSLGQGLEFLIYFQGNSAPDKSGLPSDRFSAERTGGSVSTLTIQRTQQEDSAVYLCASSLRWGDEQFFGPGTRLTVL.

V usage is TRBV20-1 and J usage is TRBJ2-1; D is unclear. This CDR3 contains 15 residues. With 5 bases removed from V and 2 bases from J, the gap between germline ends came to 16 bases. CDR1 and CDR2 from the germline V gene are DFQATT and SNEGSKA (reference sequence). In DNA, the CDR3 is TGCAGTGCTTCCGGTCTAGAAAACACCTACAATGAGCAGTTCTTC. This encodes CSASGLENTYNEQFF.

Comment on this clonotype: It may be a read error: a sequence one base away is much more abundant. The chain links TRBV5-1 to TRBJ2-2; D unclear. The V and J ends lost 0 bases and 3 bases respectively, with 3 bases between them. Germline V CDR1 and CDR2: SGHRS, YFSETQ. CDR3 length: 13 residues. CDR3 residues: CASSLDHTGELFF. CDR3 coding DNA: TGCGCCAGCAGCTTGGACCACACCGGGGAGCTGTTTTTT.

The DNA of the CDR3 is TGTGCCAGCAGTTCCGGTGAGGGGAACTACAATGAGCAGTTCTTC. Encoded protein: CASSSGEGNYNEQFF. The chain joins TRBV12-3 or TRBV12-4 to TRBJ2-1, with D perhaps being TRBD1 or TRBD2 (5 bases each). This CDR3 comprises 15 residues. Between the trimmed V and J ends, which lost 4 bases and 3 bases, there was a span of 13 bases.

The chain combines TRBV10-3 with TRBJ1-2; no firm D call. The V end lost 0 bases, the J end lost 3 bases, and 14 bases lay between the germline ends. CDR1 and CDR2 from the germline V gene are ENHRY and SYGVKD. CDR3 length equals 16 residues. In DNA, the CDR3 is TGTGCCATCAGTGAGTCGAGGAGGGCTTATGACTATGGCTACACCTTC. It specifies CAISESRRAYDYGYTF.